This TCR beta chain appears in the sequencing data of a study of circulating and synovial CD4+ cells in juvenile arthritis. The protocol was immunoSEQ multiplex PCR, while the TCRdb copy is restricted to in-frame clones and leaves out a portion. Of around 13,000 clones listed, approximately 80% are singletons. The CDR3 consists of 13 residues. The rearrangement joins TRBV23-1 to TRBJ2-1, with D possibly being TRBD2 (5 bases). TRBV23-1 is placed among ORFs of uncertain function. The origin of this receptor is a human patient with juvenile idiopathic arthritis. Some clones in this sample may be carry-over from other donors' samples. Sequencing was performed on CD4+ T cells from synovial fluid. The chain's CDR3 is CGVKDLYWNEQFF. The CDR3 DNA is TGCGGCGTGAAGGACTTATACTGGAATGAGCAGTTCTTC.